This T cell receptor beta chain was captured in a study of regulatory T cells in long-lasting Graves disease. The time point: newly diagnosed GD, antithyroid drugs for less than 3 months. After RNA was extracted from PBMCs, the TCR library was made from it. This clonotype was observed at least ten times. The CDR3 is made up of 14 amino acids. Germline CDR1 is SGHTA and CDR2 is FQGNSA. The germline V and J ends were trimmed by 5 bases and 3 bases, with 11 bases remaining between them. HTBI primers from iRepertoire and Arm-PCR of CDR3 regions yielded the TCR beta libraries. TCRdb redid the calling of the multiplex PCR reads with MiXCR, one entry per CDR3 protein. The table lists a few hundred thousand distinct CDR3 sequences, roughly 12% of them singletons. The sample was also reused in another study, on T cells in Graves' hyperthyroidism and ophthalmopathy. This second study says: A model built on 13 V-J features separated ophthalmopathy from stable hyperthyroidism.

This clonotype was obtained from a woman between 18 and 29 years old with Graves disease. The sample was peripheral blood mononuclear cells (PBMCs), taken at new diagnosis, from a patient treated with antithyroid drugs. V gene TRBV7-2 combines with J gene TRBJ2-1; no firm D call. The CDR3 region has the DNA TGTGCCAGCAGCCCCGGTAGGGACTACAATGAGCAGTTCTTC. Its protein is CASSPGRDYNEQFF.